Shown below are 9 T cell receptor beta chains from a single sample sequenced in a study of metastatic and nonmetastatic thyroid tumors. Each patient went into thyroid surgery without having received any treatment. With MiXCR, TCRdb called clones anew from the PCR reads. The sample contains approximately 12,000 clones, 25% to 35% of which appear only once. The sample consisted of tumor tissue. Receptors were obtained from a female donor with papillary thyroid cancer or a benign thyroid nodule (not recorded which). Some clones in this sample may be carry-over from other donors' samples.

This clone was detected ten times or more. The V gene is TRBV6-4, the J gene TRBJ1-5, with TRBD1 matching 9 bases. With V trimmed by 4 bases and J by 3 bases, 4 bases remained unmatched. Germline loops: CDR1 MRHNA, CDR2 SNTAGT. The CDR3 has 15 residues. In nucleotides, the CDR3 is TGTGCCAGCAGTGCGACAGGGGGTTCCAATCAGCCCCAGCATTTT. As protein: CASSATGGSNQPQHF.

This clone was counted ten times or more. V gene TRBV3-1 combines with J gene TRBJ2-1; D possibly matches TRBD1 or TRBD2 (5 bases each). Germline CDR1 reads LGHDT; CDR2 reads YNNKEL (reference sequence). The length of the CDR3 is 17 residues. Trimming cost V 4 bases and J 8 bases, with 24 bases left between them. The CDR3 nucleotides are TGTGCCAGCAGCCCAGATTTTTTTGGTGGGGGTAGCTATGAGCAGTTCTTC. Protein sequence: CASSPDFFGGGSYEQFF.

The chain couples TRBV11-3 to TRBJ1-2, with D unclear. The CDR3 covers 13 residues. CDR1 and CDR2 from the germline V gene are SGHNT and YENEEA. Trimming shortened V by 2 bases and J by 8 bases, and 12 bases separated the two germline ends. The CDR3 DNA sequence: TGTGCCAGCAGCTTAACTGCGTCGGGGGGCTACACCTTC. This codes for CASSLTASGGYTF.

The genes are TRBV27 and TRBJ2-7; the match to TRBD1 covers 10 bases. The J segment lost 7 bases and the V segment lost 5 bases, leaving 5 bases of the junction unmatched. CDR1 and CDR2 (germline): MNHEY, SMNVEV (reference sequence). CDR3 length: 13 residues. Here the CDR3 reads CASSRQGAREQYF. The CDR3 nucleotides are TGTGCCAGCAGTAGACAGGGGGCTAGGGAGCAGTACTTC.

This clone is termed medium-sized. The J gene is TRBJ1-6, the V gene TRBV20-1; the D gene is possibly TRBD1 (5 bases). V gave up 6 bases and J gave up 6 bases, with 9 bases separating them. Germline V gene lookup returns CDR1 DFQATT and CDR2 SNEGSKA (reference sequence). CDR3 length equals 12 residues. The CDR3 nucleotides read TGCAGTGCAAGACAGCCTAATTCACCCCTCCACTTT. Translation gives CSARQPNSPLHF.

Many counts were recorded for this clone. The chain is built from TRBV11-2 and TRBJ2-5; D possibly uses TRBD1 or TRBD2 (5 bases each). Trimming took 1 base from V and 4 from J, leaving 13 bases between them. CDR1 and CDR2 (germline): SGHAT, FQNNGV. This CDR3 spans 15 amino acids. CDR3 DNA: TGTGCCAGCAGCTTAGGTTGGGGTGGGGGAGAGACCCAGTACTTC. Translation: CASSLGWGGGETQYF.

The chain is built from TRBV20-1 and TRBJ2-7, with D tentatively TRBD1 (6 bases). The CDR3 has 14 amino acids. Germline V CDR1 and CDR2: DFQATT, SNEGSKA (reference sequence). The V end lost 5 bases, the J end lost 5 bases, and 19 bases lay between the germline ends. CDR3 bases: TGCAGTGCTGGGGGCCTTGGGGCCGCCCACGAGCAGTACTTC. Protein product: CSAGGLGAAHEQYF.

This clone turned up a few times. This rearrangement joins TRBV28 to TRBJ1-5, with no clear D. The CDR3 covers 11 residues. Trimming removed 5 bases at V and 3 bases at J, with 2 bases between. CDR1 is MDHEN, CDR2 SYDVKM, per germline. DNA of the CDR3: TGTGCCAGCAGTGACAATCAGCCCCAGCATTTT. This codes for CASSDNQPQHF.

This clone was seen only a few times. This chain joins TRBV6-1 and TRBJ1-4, with TRBD1 matching over 7 bases. The CDR3 runs to 16 residues. Germline V lookup: CDR1 MNHNS, CDR2 SASEGT. J gave up 3 bases and V 3 bases, and 7 bases lay outside the gene matches. CDR3 in DNA: TGTGCCAGCAGTGAGCTGACAGGGAAGGCTAATGAAAAACTGTTTTTT. This codes for CASSELTGKANEKLFF.